This T cell receptor beta chain was identified during a study of cytomegalovirus exposure and HLA in healthy donors. This CDR3 comprises 14 residues. The V gene lost 4 bases and the J gene lost 3 bases, with 16 bases spanning the gap. Germline CDR1 reads GTSNPN; CDR2 reads SVGIG (reference sequence). There are a few counts of this clone. Its specificity is not known. The study ran its PCR with 60 Vbeta and 13 Jbeta primers. The data were produced by immunoSEQ multiplex PCR, yet TCRdb's version contains in-frame clones alone and is incomplete. Of 160,000 or so clones in the sample, 70% to 80% were seen once. Points from the study as a whole: A later analysis showed HLA-associated TCR beta chains outstripping equally common others in clonal expansion. Cytomegalovirus status was reportedly diagnosed by the classifier with high sensitivity and specificity. In a later analysis, across HLA loci, associated TCR counts were highest for DRB1, lowest for HLA-C.

This receptor was taken from a man aged 40-50 years in good health and CMV-seronegative. The material sequenced was PBMCs. The rearrangement joins TRBV30 to TRBJ2-7, with D possibly being TRBD1 (6 bases). The CDR3 sequence: CAWNRAPPHYEQYF. The CDR3 bases are TGTGCCTGGAACAGGGCCCCTCCCCACTACGAGCAGTACTTC.